The rows below give T cell receptor beta chains drawn from one sample of a study of cytomegalovirus exposure and HLA in healthy donors. TCRdb's copy holds only in-frame clones and misses some; the assay was immunoSEQ multiplex PCR. Altogether 150,000 to 200,000 clones are present, approximately 67% being singletons, with the ten largest covering roughly 2.9%. The sequenced sample was PBMCs. These receptors all stem from a middle-aged man in good health and CMV-seronegative. CDR3s include the opening cysteine and the closing phenylalanine or tryptophan.

TRBV6-1	TRBJ1-4	CASNDSWEKLFF
TRBV7-8	TRBJ2-7	CASSLYYEQYF
TRBV7-3	TRBJ2-2	CASSLTPSEANTGELFF
TRBV19	TRBJ2-5	CASSIGAGGMETQYF
TRBV7-2	TRBJ2-2	CASSLIRTSDTGELFF
TRBV11-2	TRBJ2-1	CASSLVVGREGRNEQFF
TRBV11-1	TRBJ2-7	CASSLTSYEQYF
TRBV9	TRBJ2-3	CASSAGGTDTQYF
TRBV2	TRBJ1-1	CASSEGLEAFF
TRBV2	TRBJ2-1	CASRGTSRYNEQFF
TRBV2	TRBJ2-1	CARLHPPGTGEINEQFF
TRBV5-1	TRBJ2-3	CASREGISTDTQYF
TRBV14	TRBJ2-7	CASRSGTDSYEQYF
TRBV5-1	TRBJ2-7	CASSQGQNIYEQYF
TRBV2	TRBJ1-6	CASSSGTGGRGSPLHF
TRBV10-2	TRBJ1-4	CASSEDGTGEKLFF
TRBV4-1	TRBJ2-1	CASSQGSGWGDEQFF
TRBV2	TRBJ2-5	CASRKSGDGETQYF
TRBV7-3	TRBJ2-7	CASSPYTSNEQYF
TRBV20-1	TRBJ2-3	CSVSFADTQYF
TRBV27	TRBJ1-5	CASSKTGKSNQPQHF
TRBV7-2	TRBJ2-5	CASSSSRGRIQTQYF
TRBV29-1	TRBJ2-1	CSVWGLAGGNEQFF
TRBV6-5	TRBJ1-5	CASGRQGTQPQHF
TRBV21-1	TRBJ2-1	CASSNQKRELYNEQFF
TRBV4-2	TRBJ2-1	CASSPGMNNEQFF
TRBV9	TRBJ2-2	CASSTGVLAGEYTGELFF
TRBV4-3	TRBJ2-3	CASSQDRSTSGTDTQYF
TRBV29-1	TRBJ1-5	CSARQGADQPQHF